Shown below are 16 T cell receptor beta chains from a single sample sequenced in a study of HIV-infected children after antiretroviral therapy interruption. Treatment indicated: PENTA 11 planned treatment interruption arm or continuous ART arm. The TCR library was built from RNA with a 3' RACE protocol and unique molecular identifiers. TCRdb itself ran the 3' RACE reads through MiXCR, one entry per CDR3 protein. In the table there are about 89,000 distinct CDR3 sequences, about 6.3% of which are singletons. Specimen: CD45RA+ CD4+ T cells from PBMCs, pooled from several time points, collected from a donor given antiretroviral therapy, either interrupted or continuous. The subset here: naive CD4+ CD45RA+ CD45RO- T cells. Receptors were obtained from a pool of human donors with HIV.

V and J are TRBV23-1 and TRBJ2-1; possibly TRBD1 or TRBD2 for D (5 bases each). TRBV23-1 qualifies as an ORF whose function is uncertain. Deletions cut 0 bases from V and 0 bases from J, with 9 bases between. The CDR3 spans 16 residues. The CDR3 sequence: CASSQSAGSSYNEQFF. In DNA, the CDR3 is TGCGCCAGCAGTCAATCAGCAGGGAGCTCCTACAATGAGCAGTTCTTC.

This chain joins TRBV14 and TRBJ2-4, with D possibly matching TRBD1 (5 bases). Germline-derived CDR1 and CDR2 are SGHDN and FVKESK. The CDR3 sequence is 15 residues long. Trimming stripped 1 base from V and 9 bases from J, with 16 bases between. CDR3 amino acids: CASSQGGQGFGIQYF. The CDR3 DNA reads TGTGCCAGCAGCCAAGGAGGCCAGGGATTTGGCATTCAGTACTTC.

This clonotype was counted ten times or more. The genes are TRBV12-3 or TRBV12-4 and TRBJ1-1; unclear D gene. V shed 3 bases and J shed 2 bases, with 10 bases lying between them. This CDR3 has 14 amino acids. CDR3 DNA sequence: TGTGCCAGCAGTTTTGGATGGGGAAACACTGAAGCTTTCTTT. It is translated as CASSFGWGNTEAFF.

This clonotype showed up many times. The chain carries TRBV21-1 and TRBJ2-3; no DNA check was done on the table's D call, TRBD1. TRBV21-1 is an annotated pseudogene. The CDR3 is 13 residues long. The CDR3 sequence is CASKAGVTDTQYF. CDR3 DNA: TGTGCCAGCAAGGCAGGGGTTACAGATACGCAGTATTTT.

In its sample, this clonotype was seen many times. The chain carries TRBV7-6 and TRBJ1-1, with a possible D match to TRBD1 (5 bases). Germline V gives CDR1 SGHVS, CDR2 FNYEAQ. The CDR3 is 13 residues long. V dropped 1 base and J dropped 8 bases, with 11 bases sitting between them. CDR3 nucleotides: TGTGCCAGCAGCTTAGGTCCGCGGGACGAAGCTTTCTTT. It specifies CASSLGPRDEAFF.

The V gene is TRBV5-1, the J gene TRBJ2-1; the match to TRBD2 covers 13 bases. V lost 2 bases to trimming and J lost 6 bases; unmatched junction nucleotides: 2. There are 15 residues in the CDR3. From germline, CDR1 is SGHRS and CDR2 YFSETQ. The DNA for the CDR3 is TGCGCCAGCAGCTTACTAGCGGGAGGGCCCAATGAGCAGTTCTTC. Protein sequence: CASSLLAGGPNEQFF. Using reference TRBV5-1 and TRBJ2-1 for the parts outside the CDR3, the full variable domain is KAGVTQTPRYLIKTRGQQVTLSCSPISGHRSVSWYQQTPGQGLQFLFEYFSETQRNKGNFPGRFSGRQFSNSRSEMNVSTLELGDSALYLCASSLLAGGPNEQFFGPGTRLTVL.

The chain uses TRBV30 and TRBJ2-1; D unclear. This CDR3 region has 11 residues. The germline gives CDR1 GTSNPN, CDR2 SVGIG (reference sequence). The ends were cut back, 0 bases at V and 10 bases at J, with 7 bases in the middle. The CDR3 DNA follows: TGTGCCTGGAGTGTGGGTTACGAGCAGTTCTTC. This gives the protein CAWSVGYEQFF.

This clonotype was seen ten or more times. The V gene is TRBV6-6, the J gene TRBJ2-7, with D perhaps matching TRBD1 (5 bases). V was shortened by 6 bases and J by 2 bases, with 14 bases between the two germline ends. The CDR3 extends over 14 amino acids. CDR1 and CDR2 from the germline V gene are MNHNY and SVGAGI (reference sequence). Here the CDR3 reads CASSRDVGAYEQYF. The CDR3 DNA reads as TGTGCCAGCAGCCGAGATGTAGGGGCCTACGAGCAGTACTTC.

Many counts were recorded for this clonotype. CDR3 protein: CASSLTSGTDLSGQYF. The CDR3 DNA sequence: TGTGCCAGCAGCTTGACCTCCGGGACAGACCTTTCTGGGCAGTACTTC. The chain is built from TRBV11-2 and TRBJ2-7; the match to TRBD1 covers 7 bases. Germline V gene data show CDR1 as SGHAT and CDR2 as FQNNGV. CDR3 length: 16 residues. Trimming took 3 bases from V and 9 from J; bases not matched to a gene: 17.

This clonotype was seen a few times. The chain couples TRBV21-1 to TRBJ2-3; TRBD2 was called by the table and not checked on the DNA. TRBV21-1 is flagged as a pseudogene. The CDR3 covers 17 residues. The DNA of the CDR3 is TGTGCCAGCAGCAGCCGGACTAGCGGGGGGGCTGTAGATACGCAGTATTTT. Translating it yields CASSSRTSGGAVDTQYF.

This clonotype was found many times. V gene TRBV27 combines with J gene TRBJ1-2; D gene uncertain. Germline values: CDR1 MNHEY, CDR2 SMNVEV (reference sequence). V was pared by 2 bases and J by 5 bases, with 6 bases between. The CDR3 runs 12 residues. The CDR3 loop reads CASSLNRYGYTF. The CDR3, as DNA: TGTGCCAGCAGTTTAAACAGATATGGCTACACCTTC.

This clonotype was seen at least ten times. The chain employs TRBV5-1 and TRBJ1-1; D is undetermined. Germline V lookup: CDR1 SGHRS, CDR2 YFSETQ. The ends were cut back, 0 bases at V and 3 bases at J, with 9 bases in the middle. CDR3 length: 14 amino acids. The CDR3 region is CASSLVGLDTEAFF. The DNA of the CDR3 is TGCGCCAGCAGCTTGGTGGGCCTCGACACTGAAGCTTTCTTT.

This clonotype showed up many times. The chain joins TRBV7-7 to TRBJ2-3; a possible D gene is TRBD1 (6 bases). Deletions cut 5 bases from V and 2 bases from J, with 8 bases between. The CDR3 spans 13 residues. The germline V gene encodes CDR1 SSHAT and CDR2 FNYEAQ (reference sequence). The CDR3 is CASSRDITDTQYF. In DNA form, the CDR3 reads TGTGCCAGCAGCCGGGACATCACAGATACGCAGTATTTT. Together with reference TRBV7-7 and TRBJ2-3, the CDR3 gives the full variable domain: GAGVSQSPRYKVTKRGQDVTLRCDPISSHATLYWYQQALGQGPEFLTYFNYEAQPDKSGLPSDRFSAERPEGSISTLTIQRTEQRDSAMYRCASSRDITDTQYFGPGTRLTVL.

This clonotype was detected many times. This chain uses TRBV12-5 with TRBJ1-1; D gene ambiguous. Germline CDR1 and CDR2: LGHNT and FRNRAP. V lost 1 base, J lost 1 base, and 1 base lay in between. This CDR3 has 12 residues. The CDR3 region is CASGLENTEAFF. In DNA, the CDR3 is TGTGCTAGTGGTTTGGAGAACACTGAAGCTTTCTTT.

The chain joins TRBV5-1 to TRBJ2-3; no clear D. Trimming removed 0 bases at V and 2 bases at J, with 16 bases between. The germline V gene has CDR1 SGHRS and CDR2 YFSETQ. The CDR3 is made up of 17 amino acids. The DNA of the CDR3 is TGCGCCAGCAGCTTGGCGTACTCCGGCCTATCCACAGATACGCAGTATTTT. It encodes CASSLAYSGLSTDTQYF. The full variable domain, rest sourced from reference TRBV5-1 and TRBJ2-3, is KAGVTQTPRYLIKTRGQQVTLSCSPISGHRSVSWYQQTPGQGLQFLFEYFSETQRNKGNFPGRFSGRQFSNSRSEMNVSTLELGDSALYLCASSLAYSGLSTDTQYFGPGTRLTVL.

V is TRBV10-3 and J is TRBJ2-7, with 12 bases that match TRBD2. The V gene end was trimmed by 8 bases and the J gene end by 7 bases; junction bases not matched to a gene: 18. This CDR3 contains 17 residues. Germline V gives CDR1 ENHRY, CDR2 SYGVKD. The CDR3 sequence is CAISPTALAGGPREQYF. The CDR3 nucleotides are TGTGCCATCTCCCCCACCGCTCTAGCGGGAGGGCCGCGGGAGCAGTACTTC.